A selection of T cell receptor beta chains follows, all from one sample in a study of blood T cell repertoires in COVID-19. The method was immunoSEQ multiplex PCR; TCRdb's version includes in-frame clones alone and lacks a portion of them. The sample shows 120,000 to 150,000 clones, 88% of them seen only once. The sequencing sample was made of peripheral blood. Every receptor here comes from a human donor with COVID-19, enrolled during active disease. The donor label of this sample is uncertain. The CDR3 runs from the conserved cysteine through the conserved F or W. Each record gives: CDR3 protein, CDR3 DNA, D gene, V gene, CDR3 length, clone size, J gene. D genes are given only for firm matches. Size tells how often a clone was seen (once, few, many) or the class of an expanded clone, and some rows leave it out.

CASRRWLGAPEKLFF	TGCGCCAGCAGGAGATGGTTGGGGGCGCCTGAAAAACTGTTTTTT	.	TRBV5-1	15	.	TRBJ1-4
CASSFGTGGLGNTIYF	TGCGCCAGCAGCTTCGGGACAGGGGGCCTTGGAAACACCATATATTTT	TRBD1	TRBV5-1	16	once	TRBJ1-3
CASSIPWTGGNYGYTF	TGTGCCAGCAGTATACCATGGACGGGGGGCAACTATGGCTACACCTTC	.	TRBV28	16	.	TRBJ1-2
CATRDSGRTNEQFF	TGTGCCACCCGGGATAGCGGGAGAACAAATGAGCAGTTCTTC	TRBD2	TRBV7-9	14	.	TRBJ2-1
CATSRTGQSYEQYF	TGTGCCACCAGCAGAACCGGACAATCCTACGAGCAGTACTTC	.	TRBV15	14	.	TRBJ2-7
CASSSQPGDEQFF	TGTGCCAGCAGCTCCCAGCCCGGGGATGAGCAGTTCTTC	.	TRBV13	13	.	TRBJ2-1
CASRVTGGASGYTF	TGTGCCAGCAGAGTGACAGGGGGCGCCTCCGGCTACACCTTC	TRBD1	TRBV5-6	14	few	TRBJ1-2
CASIANSGGETQYF	TGTGCCAGTATTGCGAATAGTGGAGGGGAGACCCAGTACTTC	.	TRBV19	14	.	TRBJ2-5
CASSGQDTGELFF	TGTGCCAGCAGTGGACAAGACACCGGGGAGCTGTTTTTT	.	TRBV11-2	13	.	TRBJ2-2
CSARDTGEQFF	TGCAGTGCTAGAGATACCGGTGAGCAGTTCTTC	.	TRBV20-1	11	few	TRBJ2-1
CASSQGVGGDQPQHF	TGTGCCAGCAGCCAAGGGGTGGGAGGGGATCAGCCCCAGCATTTT	.	TRBV3-1/TRBV3-2	15	.	TRBJ1-5
CASSSSRDRNTEAFF	TGTGCCAGTAGTTCGTCCCGGGACAGGAACACTGAAGCTTTCTTT	TRBD1	TRBV19	15	.	TRBJ1-1
CASSPYLGGGQENEQFF	TGTGCCAGCAGCCCTTACCTCGGGGGGGGCCAGGAGAATGAGCAGTTCTTC	TRBD2	TRBV3-1/TRBV3-2	17	.	TRBJ2-1
CASSLNRGGTGELFF	TGTGCCAGCAGCTTAAACAGGGGGGGCACCGGGGAGCTGTTTTTT	.	TRBV7-9	15	.	TRBJ2-2
CASALIGGNYGYTF	TGTGCCAGCGCTCTTATAGGGGGCAACTATGGCTACACCTTC	TRBD1	TRBV5-4	14	.	TRBJ1-2
CASQLGRGGELFF	TGTGCCAGCCAGCTAGGTCGGGGCGGGGAGCTGTTTTTT	.	TRBV2	13	.	TRBJ2-2
CASFPSGTYNEQFF	TGTGCCAGCTTTCCTAGCGGGACGTACAATGAGCAGTTCTTC	TRBD2	TRBV6-5	14	.	TRBJ2-1
CASSYSARGQYTEAFF	TGTGCCAGCAGTTACTCTGCGCGTGGGCAGTACACTGAAGCTTTCTTT	.	TRBV6-5	16	few	TRBJ1-1
CASRGERGRGETQYF	TGTGCCAGCAGGGGAGAACGGGGAAGGGGGGAGACCCAGTACTTC	.	TRBV25-1	15	.	TRBJ2-5
CASSPQERYNEQFF	TGTGCCAGCAGCCCCCAAGAGCGATACAATGAGCAGTTCTTC	.	TRBV5-6	14	.	TRBJ2-1